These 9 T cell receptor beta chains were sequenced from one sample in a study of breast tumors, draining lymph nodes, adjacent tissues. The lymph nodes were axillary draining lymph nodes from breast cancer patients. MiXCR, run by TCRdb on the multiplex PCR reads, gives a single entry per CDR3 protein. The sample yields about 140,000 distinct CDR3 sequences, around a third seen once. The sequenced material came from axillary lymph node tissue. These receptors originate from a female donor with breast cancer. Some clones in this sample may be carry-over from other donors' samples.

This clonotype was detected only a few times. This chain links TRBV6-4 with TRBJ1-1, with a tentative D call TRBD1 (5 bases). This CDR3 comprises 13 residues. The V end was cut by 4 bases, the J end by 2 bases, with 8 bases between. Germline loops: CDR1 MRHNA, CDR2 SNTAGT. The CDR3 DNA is TGTGCCAGCAGTGTACAGGAAAACACTGAAGCTTTCTTT. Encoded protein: CASSVQENTEAFF.

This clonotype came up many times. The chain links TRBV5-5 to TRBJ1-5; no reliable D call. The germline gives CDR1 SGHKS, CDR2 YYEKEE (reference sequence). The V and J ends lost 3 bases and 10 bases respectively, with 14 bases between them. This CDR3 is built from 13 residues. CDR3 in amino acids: CASSSRQGDPQHF. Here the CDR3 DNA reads TGTGCCAGCAGCTCGCGCCAAGGTGATCCCCAGCATTTT.

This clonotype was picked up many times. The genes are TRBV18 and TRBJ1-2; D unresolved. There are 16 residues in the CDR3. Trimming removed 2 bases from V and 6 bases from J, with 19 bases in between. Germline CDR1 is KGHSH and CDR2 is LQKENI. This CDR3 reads CASSPVSLAAFDGYTF. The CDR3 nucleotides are TGTGCCAGCTCACCAGTTTCTCTGGCAGCCTTTGATGGCTACACCTTC.

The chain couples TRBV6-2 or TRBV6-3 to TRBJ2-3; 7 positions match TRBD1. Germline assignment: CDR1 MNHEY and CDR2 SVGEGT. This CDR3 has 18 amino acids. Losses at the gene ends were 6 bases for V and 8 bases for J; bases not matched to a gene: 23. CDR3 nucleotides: TGTGCCAGCAGCCACTCCTCTAAAAGGGGGCGAGTGGCAGGTACGCAGTATTTT. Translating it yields CASSHSSKRGRVAGTQYF.

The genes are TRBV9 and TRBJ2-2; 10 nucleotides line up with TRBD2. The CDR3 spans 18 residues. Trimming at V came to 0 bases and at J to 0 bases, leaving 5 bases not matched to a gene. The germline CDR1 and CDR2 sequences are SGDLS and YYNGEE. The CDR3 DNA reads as TGTGCCAGCAGCGTAGCTAGCGGGGGTCCAACGAACACCGGGGAGCTGTTTTTT. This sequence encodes CASSVASGGPTNTGELFF. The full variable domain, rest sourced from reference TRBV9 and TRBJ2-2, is DSGVTQTPKHLITATGQRVTLRCSPRSGDLSVYWYQQSLDQGLQFLIQYYNGEERAKGNILERFSAQQFPDLHSELNLSSLELGDSALYFCASSVASGGPTNTGELFFGEGSRLTVL.

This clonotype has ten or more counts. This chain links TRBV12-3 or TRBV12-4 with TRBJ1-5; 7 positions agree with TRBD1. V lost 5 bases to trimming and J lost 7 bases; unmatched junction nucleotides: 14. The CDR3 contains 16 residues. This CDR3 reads CASSPQNPATGQPQHF. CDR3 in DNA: TGTGCCAGCAGTCCACAAAACCCCGCGACAGGGCAGCCCCAGCATTTT.

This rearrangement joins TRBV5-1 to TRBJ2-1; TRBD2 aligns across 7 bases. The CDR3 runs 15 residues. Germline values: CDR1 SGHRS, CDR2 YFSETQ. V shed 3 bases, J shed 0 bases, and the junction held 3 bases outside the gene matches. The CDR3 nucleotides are TGCGCCAGCAGCTCGGGCGGGAGCTCCTACAATGAGCAGTTCTTC. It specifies CASSSGGSSYNEQFF.

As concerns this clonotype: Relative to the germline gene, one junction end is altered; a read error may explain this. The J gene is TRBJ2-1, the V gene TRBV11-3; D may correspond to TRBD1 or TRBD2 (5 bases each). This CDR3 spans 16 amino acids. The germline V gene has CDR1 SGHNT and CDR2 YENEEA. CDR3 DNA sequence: TGTGCCAGCAGCAACCGAGGGTGGGGGTCCTACAACGAGCAGTTCTTC. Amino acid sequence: CASSNRGWGSYNEQFF.

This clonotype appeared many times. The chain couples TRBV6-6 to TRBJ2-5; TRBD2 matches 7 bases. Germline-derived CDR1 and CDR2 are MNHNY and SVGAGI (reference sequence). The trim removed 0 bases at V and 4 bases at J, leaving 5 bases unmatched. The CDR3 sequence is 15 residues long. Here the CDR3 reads CASSYSIERGETQYF. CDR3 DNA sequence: TGTGCCAGCAGTTACTCGATCGAGCGGGGAGAGACCCAGTACTTC.